This T cell receptor beta chain emerged from a study of early T cells in non-severe SARS-CoV-2 infection. Individual cDNA molecules were tagged with unique molecular identifiers. TCRdb ran MiXCR on the 5' RACE reads and lists one entry per CDR3 protein. In the table there are 25,000 to 35,000 distinct CDR3 sequences, less than 6% of which are singletons. Broader study findings: Matching against VDJdb likely underestimated virus-specific expansions, favoring anti-spike CD8.

There are many counts of this clonotype. What it binds is not known. Trimming stripped 5 bases from V and 7 bases from J, with 15 bases between. CDR1 ENHRY and CDR2 SYGVKD come from the germline V gene. The CDR3 is made up of 13 amino acids. Sequenced sample: whole blood. This sequence originates from an adult who was a healthcare worker with PCR-confirmed SARS-CoV-2 infection or an uninfected control (not recorded which). This chain connects TRBV10-3 to TRBJ2-7; possibly TRBD1 or TRBD2 for D (5 bases each). CDR3 sequence: CAISIGDLGEQYF. Here the CDR3 DNA reads TGTGCCATCAGTATAGGGGACCTGGGAGAGCAGTACTTC.